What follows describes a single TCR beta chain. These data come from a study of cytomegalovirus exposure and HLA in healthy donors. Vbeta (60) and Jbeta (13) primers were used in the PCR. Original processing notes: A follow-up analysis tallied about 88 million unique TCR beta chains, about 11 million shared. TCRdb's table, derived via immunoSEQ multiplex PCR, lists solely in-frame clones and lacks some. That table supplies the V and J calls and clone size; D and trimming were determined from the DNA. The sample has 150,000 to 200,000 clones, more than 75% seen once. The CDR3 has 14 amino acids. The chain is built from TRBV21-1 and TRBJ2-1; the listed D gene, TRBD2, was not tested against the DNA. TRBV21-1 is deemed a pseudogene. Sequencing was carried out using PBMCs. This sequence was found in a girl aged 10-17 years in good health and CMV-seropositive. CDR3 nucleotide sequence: TGTGCCATCACTAGCGGGGGGGTCCCCAATGAGCAGTTCTTC. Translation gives CAITSGGVPNEQFF.